Below are 18 T cell receptor beta chains sequenced from a single sample in a study of T cell responses to AZD1222 COVID-19 vaccine. Here immunoSEQ multiplex PCR was the method, and the copy in TCRdb shows in-frame clones only, minus some. Of 120,000 or so clones listed, 92% were seen once; the top ten hold 1.1%. The source material was peripheral blood, sampled on day 0 of AZD1222 vaccination. The receptors here all came from an adult in good health.

The chain carries TRBV6-5 and TRBJ2-5; D is possibly TRBD2 (5 bases). Germline lookup yields CDR1 MNHEY and CDR2 SVGAGI. Trimming pared 8 bases from V and 1 base from J, leaving 17 bases between. The CDR3 loop spans 15 amino acids. This CDR3 is CASFLGSGPQETQYF. Written as DNA, the CDR3 is TGTGCCAGCTTCTTGGGAAGCGGACCCCAAGAGACCCAGTACTTC.

For this clone: Relative to the germline gene, one junction end is altered; a read error may explain this. The chain recombines TRBV29-1 with TRBJ2-7; the D gene is possibly TRBD1 (6 bases). This CDR3 is 16 amino acids long. CDR1 is SQVTM, CDR2 ANQGSEA, per germline. The CDR3 region has the DNA TGCAGCGTTGAAGGCATACTACAGGGAAACTCCAACGAGCAGTACTTC. Protein sequence: CSVEGILQGNSNEQYF.

Note on this clone: Other DNA sequences in this specimen translate into the identical CDR3. The J gene is TRBJ2-5, the V gene TRBV6-5; D is unclear. V lost 6 bases to trimming and J lost 1 base, with 6 bases between them. CDR3 length: 12 amino acids. The germline gives CDR1 MNHEY, CDR2 SVGAGI. This CDR3 is CASSPGQETQYF. In nucleotides, the CDR3 is TGTGCCAGCAGCCCGGGCCAAGAGACCCAGTACTTC.

The chain employs TRBV5-1 and TRBJ2-1; the D is unclear. V lost 2 bases to trimming and J lost 5 bases, with 11 bases between them. Germline V gives CDR1 SGHRS, CDR2 YFSETQ. This CDR3 is built from 14 residues. Here the CDR3 DNA reads TGCGCCAGCAGCTTCCGGACGGGCCACAATGAGCAGTTCTTC. It specifies CASSFRTGHNEQFF.

As regards this clone: At one end the junction does not follow the germline gene, possibly because of a read error. The J gene is TRBJ2-7, the V gene TRBV28; no clear D. CDR3 length: 8 residues. Looked up from germline, CDR1 is MDHEN and CDR2 is SYDVKM. The CDR3 here is CASRVGTF. Written as DNA, the CDR3 is TGTGCCAGCAGGGTAGGTACTTTC.

The V and J genes are TRBV21-1 and TRBJ1-6. TRBV21-1 counts as a pseudogene. This CDR3 comprises 16 residues. The CDR3 coding sequence is TGTGCCAGCAGCAAAGGGGAGAGCTCCTATAATTCACCCCTCCACTTT. Its protein is CASSKGESSYNSPLHF.

The gene calls are TRBV9 and TRBJ1-2, with 11 nucleotides matching TRBD1. This CDR3 has 15 residues. Germline CDR1 is SGDLS and CDR2 is YYNGEE. V lost 3 bases and J lost 3; bases outside the gene matches: 4. Here the CDR3 reads CASSDRDRGYYGYTF. CDR3 bases: TGTGCCAGCAGCGACCGGGACAGGGGGTACTATGGCTACACCTTC.

The chain is built from TRBV23-1 and TRBJ2-5; 8 nucleotides agree with TRBD1. TRBV23-1 has ORF status, its function being uncertain. The CDR3 is made up of 15 amino acids. V lost 2 bases, J lost 5 bases, and 7 bases stayed unmatched. Written as DNA, the CDR3 is TGCGCCAGCAGTCAACCCTGGACAGGGAAGGAGACCCAGTACTTC. Encoded protein: CASSQPWTGKETQYF.

This clone has just one count. The genes are TRBV5-5 and TRBJ1-2; D gene uncertain. Trimming cost V 0 bases and J 8 bases, with 14 bases left between them. Germline V gene lookup returns CDR1 SGHKS and CDR2 YYEKEE (reference sequence). CDR3 length: 14 amino acids. CDR3 DNA: TGTGCCAGCAGCTTGGTCGGGGTCATCTTAGGCTACACCTTC. Translating gives CASSLVGVILGYTF.

The V call is TRBV4-1, the J call TRBJ2-5; D gene ambiguous. Between the trimmed V and J ends, which lost 0 bases and 2 bases, there was a span of 10 bases. The length of the CDR3 is 15 residues. Germline loops: CDR1 MGHRA, CDR2 YSYEKL. CDR3: CASSQEPGYQETQYF. CDR3 coding DNA: TGCGCCAGCAGCCAAGAGCCGGGTTATCAAGAGACCCAGTACTTC.

This chain joins TRBV4-1 and TRBJ2-1; D might be TRBD2 (6 bases). This CDR3 comprises 15 residues. The V end lost 0 bases, the J end lost 14 bases, and 20 bases lay between the germline ends. The V gene's germline CDR1 is MGHRA and CDR2 YSYEKL. The CDR3 is CASSQEGSLTGSEFF. CDR3 nucleotides: TGCGCCAGCAGCCAAGAGGGGTCACTCACCGGGAGTGAGTTCTTC.

The V call is TRBV3-1 (or the pseudogene TRBV3-2), the J call TRBJ1-2; tentatively, D is TRBD1 (6 bases). CDR3 size: 13 residues. Trimming removed 4 bases from V and 8 bases from J, with 14 bases in between. CDR1 and CDR2 from the germline V gene are LGHDT and YNNKEL (reference sequence). The chain's CDR3 is CASSPQGQSGYTF. CDR3 coding DNA: TGTGCCAGCAGCCCACAAGGACAGTCAGGCTACACCTTC.

The chain recombines TRBV6-5 with TRBJ1-2; D perhaps matches TRBD1 (5 bases). The CDR3 consists of 13 residues. The germline V gene has CDR1 MNHEY and CDR2 SVGAGI. The V gene lost 2 bases and the J gene lost 3 bases, with 7 bases spanning the gap. The CDR3 DNA reads as TGTGCCAGCAGTTACGGGGGAGACTATGGCTACACCTTC. Its protein is CASSYGGDYGYTF.

This clone was counted once. This CDR3 is CASSKVRGHSGNTIYF. The DNA of the CDR3 is TGTGCCAGCAGCAAAGTAAGGGGGCACTCTGGAAACACCATATATTTT. The chain carries TRBV21-1 and TRBJ1-3; TRBD1, the table's D call, lacks a check against the DNA. TRBV21-1 is a pseudogene. The CDR3 loop spans 16 amino acids.

The J gene is TRBJ2-1, the V gene TRBV27; D gene ambiguous. Per the germline V gene, CDR1 is MNHEY and CDR2 is SMNVEV (reference sequence). Trimming removed 7 bases from V and 4 bases from J, with 11 bases in between. The CDR3 contains 13 residues. The CDR3 DNA reads TGTGCCAGCATTCCTTATGGTTACAATGAGCAGTTCTTC. This translates into CASIPYGYNEQFF.

The chain employs TRBV13 and TRBJ2-1; 7 bases agree with TRBD2. This CDR3 is built from 15 residues. Germline-derived CDR1 and CDR2 are PRHDT and FYEKMQ (reference sequence). V lost 4 bases and J lost 7; bases outside the gene matches: 10. CDR3 loop: CASSSGGVSKNEQFF. CDR3 sequence (DNA): TGTGCCAGCAGCTCGGGGGGAGTTTCTAAGAATGAGCAGTTCTTC.

The chain is built from TRBV3-1 (or the pseudogene TRBV3-2) and TRBJ2-7; TRBD1 matches 7 bases. The CDR3 extends over 14 amino acids. J gave up 1 base and V 4 bases, and 4 bases lay outside the gene matches. The germline CDR1 and CDR2 sequences are LGHDT and YNNKEL (reference sequence). In nucleotides, the CDR3 is TGTGCCAGCAGCCCAACGGGACAGTCCTACGAGCAGTACTTC. Protein: CASSPTGQSYEQYF.

The rearrangement links TRBV5-6 to TRBJ2-3; 10 bases align to TRBD2. The CDR3 is made up of 18 amino acids. Germline CDR1 reads SGHDT; CDR2 reads YYEEEE. Trimming cost V 2 bases and J 7 bases; bases outside gene matches: 16. CDR3 protein: CASSFQVSGLAAPYTQYF. CDR3 nucleotide sequence: TGTGCCAGCAGCTTTCAGGTCTCTGGACTAGCGGCCCCTTATACGCAGTATTTT. The full variable domain, completed using reference TRBV5-6 and TRBJ2-3, is DAGVTQSPTHLIKTRGQQVTLRCSPKSGHDTVSWYQQALGQGPQFIFQYYEEEERQRGNFPDRFSGHQFPNYSSELNVNALLLGDSALYLCASSFQVSGLAAPYTQYFGPGTRLTVL.